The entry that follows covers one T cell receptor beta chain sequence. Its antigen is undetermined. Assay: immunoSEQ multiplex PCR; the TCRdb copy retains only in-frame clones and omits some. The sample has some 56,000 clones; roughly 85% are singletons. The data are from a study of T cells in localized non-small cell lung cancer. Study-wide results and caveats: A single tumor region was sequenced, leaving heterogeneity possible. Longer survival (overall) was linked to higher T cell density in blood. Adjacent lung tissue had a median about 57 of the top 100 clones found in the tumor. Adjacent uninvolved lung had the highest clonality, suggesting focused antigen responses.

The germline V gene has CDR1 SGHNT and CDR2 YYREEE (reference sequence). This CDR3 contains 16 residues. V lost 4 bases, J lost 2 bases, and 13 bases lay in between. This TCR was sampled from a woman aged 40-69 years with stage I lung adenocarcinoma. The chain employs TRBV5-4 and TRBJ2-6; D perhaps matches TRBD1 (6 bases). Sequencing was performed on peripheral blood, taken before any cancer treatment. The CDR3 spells CASSQGQSPGANVLTF. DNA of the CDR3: TGTGCCAGCAGCCAAGGACAGTCCCCTGGGGCCAACGTCCTGACTTTC.